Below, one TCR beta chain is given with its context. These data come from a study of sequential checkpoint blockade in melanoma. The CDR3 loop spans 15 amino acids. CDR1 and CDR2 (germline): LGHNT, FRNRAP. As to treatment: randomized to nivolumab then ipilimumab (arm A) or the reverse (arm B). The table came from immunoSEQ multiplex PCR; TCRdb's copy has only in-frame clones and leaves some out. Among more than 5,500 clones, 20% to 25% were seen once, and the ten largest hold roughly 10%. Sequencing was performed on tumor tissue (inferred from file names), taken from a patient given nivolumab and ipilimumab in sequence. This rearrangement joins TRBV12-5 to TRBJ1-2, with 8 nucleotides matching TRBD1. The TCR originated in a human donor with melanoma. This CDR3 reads CASTDGQGTGYGYTF. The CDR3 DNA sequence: TGTGCCAGCACCGATGGACAGGGAACAGGGTATGGCTACACCTTC.